One and the same sample provided the 24 T cell receptor beta chains below, sequenced in a study of shared clonotypes between healthy human individuals. The repertoire was sequenced with immunoSEQ multiplex PCR; TCRdb's copy has only in-frame clones and lacks some. The data contain more than 2,000,000 clones, 90% to 95% of them singletons. Sample: naive CD4+ T cells sorted from blood. The subset: CD45RA+ positively selected. These TCRs come from a man aged 18-30 years in good health.

A note on this clone: The same CDR3 arises from other DNA sequences in this sample as well. The chain couples TRBV4-2 to TRBJ2-7, with 7 bases aligning to TRBD2. Germline V lookup: CDR1 LGHNA, CDR2 YNFKEQ. The CDR3 extends over 15 amino acids. J was trimmed by 0 bases and V by 1 base; bases with no gene match: 3. The CDR3 region has the DNA TGTGCCAGCAGCCAAGGCGGGGGTAGCTCCTACGAGCAGTACTTC. Protein sequence: CASSQGGGSSYEQYF.

The V and J genes are TRBV9 and TRBJ1-1; TRBD1 might be the D (6 bases). The CDR3 spans 16 residues. V was clipped by 0 bases and J by 1 base, with 13 bases between them. Germline values: CDR1 SGDLS, CDR2 YYNGEE. CDR3 in amino acids: CASSVAGGNKNTEAFF. DNA for the CDR3: TGTGCCAGCAGCGTAGCTGGGGGCAACAAGAACACTGAAGCTTTCTTT.

The chain uses TRBV4-1 and TRBJ1-2; 11 nucleotides align to TRBD1. Trimming removed 3 bases from V and 8 bases from J; junction bases left unmatched: 5. CDR1 MGHRA and CDR2 YSYEKL come from the germline V gene. CDR3 length: 14 residues. CDR3 nucleotide sequence: TGCGCCAGCAGCCATGGACAGGGGGCGCGGGGCTACACCTTC. This sequence encodes CASSHGQGARGYTF.

This chain connects TRBV9 to TRBJ2-7; 7 nucleotides match TRBD1. The CDR3 sequence is 13 residues long. CDR1 SGDLS and CDR2 YYNGEE come from the germline V gene. V was pared by 7 bases and J by 6 bases, with 10 bases of the junction left unmatched. The DNA for the CDR3 is TGTGCCAGCGGACAGGAGTTCGGCACCGAGCAGTACTTC. Its protein is CASGQEFGTEQYF. Combining the CDR3 with reference TRBV9 and TRBJ2-7 gives the whole variable domain DSGVTQTPKHLITATGQRVTLRCSPRSGDLSVYWYQQSLDQGLQFLIQYYNGEERAKGNILERFSAQQFPDLHSELNLSSLELGDSALYFCASGQEFGTEQYFGPGTRLTVT.

The chain carries TRBV6-4 and TRBJ1-6; 8 nucleotides line up with TRBD1. V shed 3 bases and J 4 bases; nucleotides not matched to a gene: 2. The CDR3 consists of 15 residues. Germline loops: CDR1 MRHNA, CDR2 SNTAGT. CDR3 nucleotides: TGTGCCAGCAGTGAAGGGACAGGATATAATTCACCCCTCCACTTT. As protein: CASSEGTGYNSPLHF.

The rearrangement joins TRBV28 to TRBJ1-4, with 8 bases identical to TRBD1. This CDR3 contains 17 residues. The junction had 13 bases not matched to a gene; V was cut back by 7 bases and J by 3 bases. Germline assignment: CDR1 MDHEN and CDR2 SYDVKM. CDR3 region: CASNYGQGGSANEKLFF. CDR3 sequence (DNA): TGTGCCAGCAACTACGGACAGGGTGGGTCGGCTAATGAAAAACTGTTTTTT.

This clone was seen just once. The V and J genes are TRBV27 and TRBJ1-5, with a possible D match to TRBD1 (5 bases). Trimming shortened V by 6 bases and J by 0 bases, and 9 bases separated the two germline ends. The CDR3 has 14 residues. Germline V gives CDR1 MNHEY, CDR2 SMNVEV (reference sequence). CDR3 nucleotides: TGTGCCAGCAGAACAGGATTTAGCAATCAGCCCCAGCATTTT. Translated: CASRTGFSNQPQHF.

The chain uses TRBV5-4 and TRBJ2-3, with D hard to call. The V end was cut by 0 bases, the J end by 1 base, with 18 bases between. Looked up from germline, CDR1 is SGHNT and CDR2 is YYREEE (reference sequence). The CDR3 extends over 18 amino acids. The CDR3 reads CASSLAQSTVPGTDTQYF. CDR3 bases: TGTGCCAGCAGCTTGGCACAATCGACCGTACCAGGCACAGATACGCAGTATTTT.

Note on this clone: The sample has other DNA sequences that encode this CDR3 too. The chain combines TRBV9 with TRBJ2-1, with D perhaps matching TRBD2 (5 bases). Germline V CDR1 and CDR2: SGDLS, YYNGEE. V dropped 0 bases and J dropped 4 bases, with 11 bases sitting between them. The CDR3 loop spans 15 amino acids. CDR3 DNA: TGTGCCAGCAGCGTAGACTCGGGGAGTTACAATGAGCAGTTCTTC. Its protein product is CASSVDSGSYNEQFF.

A note on this clone: Additional DNA sequences in this sample encode the identical CDR3. The J gene is TRBJ1-1, the V gene TRBV27; 9 nucleotides match TRBD1. The CDR3 sequence is 15 residues long. Germline V gene data show CDR1 as MNHEY and CDR2 as SMNVEV (reference sequence). V shed 5 bases, J shed 1 base, and the junction held 5 bases outside the gene matches. CDR3 DNA: TGTGCCAGCAGTGACCCGGGACAGGGGAACACTGAAGCTTTCTTT. Amino acid sequence: CASSDPGQGNTEAFF.

This clone has more than one count but fewer than ten. This sequence joins TRBV28 and TRBJ1-1; TRBD1 is a possible D gene (6 bases). The CDR3 is 15 residues long. Germline V gene sequence: CDR1 MDHEN, CDR2 SYDVKM. With 7 bases removed from V and 1 base from J, the gap between germline ends came to 16 bases. CDR3 region: CASTITGTQNTEAFF. As DNA, the CDR3 is TGTGCCAGCACAATAACAGGGACCCAGAACACTGAAGCTTTCTTT.

The V gene is TRBV6-5, the J gene TRBJ2-2, with D possibly TRBD2 on 5 matching bases. The CDR3 extends over 15 amino acids. V was cut by 7 bases and J by 0 bases, with 12 bases left in between. Germline V gene lookup returns CDR1 MNHEY and CDR2 SVGAGI. As DNA, the CDR3 is TGTGCCAGCAAAGTGGACGGGACGAACACCGGGGAGCTGTTTTTT. It translates to CASKVDGTNTGELFF.

V gene TRBV28 combines with J gene TRBJ1-3, with 8 bases that match TRBD1. CDR1 MDHEN and CDR2 SYDVKM come from the germline V gene. The CDR3 runs to 18 residues. Germline trimming cut 3 bases from V and 0 bases from J; bases unmatched to any gene: 10. For the CDR3, the DNA is TGTGCCAGCAGTTTCGGACAGGGTCGCGGGGTCTCTGGAAACACCATATATTTT. Its translation is CASSFGQGRGVSGNTIYF.

V gene TRBV18 combines with J gene TRBJ1-5, with 9 bases aligning to TRBD1. The CDR3 contains 16 residues. Germline CDR1 reads KGHSH; CDR2 reads LQKENI. Trimming took 4 bases from V and 5 from J; bases not matched to a gene: 9. CDR3: CASSQLTGGMDQPQHF. The CDR3 nucleotides read TGTGCCAGCTCACAGCTGACAGGGGGAATGGATCAGCCCCAGCATTTT.

This chain joins TRBV9 and TRBJ2-1; D is ambiguous. Between the trimmed V and J ends, which lost 3 bases and 1 base, there was a span of 11 bases. There are 15 residues in the CDR3. Germline V gene lookup returns CDR1 SGDLS and CDR2 YYNGEE. The CDR3 bases are TGTGCCAGCAGCGCGTGGGGTAGGTCCTACAATGAGCAGTTCTTC. Residues: CASSAWGRSYNEQFF.

The chain carries TRBV6-5 and TRBJ2-7; D remains ambiguous. CDR1 and CDR2 (germline): MNHEY, SVGAGI. Trimming stripped 4 bases from V and 6 bases from J, with 16 bases between. This CDR3 is built from 14 residues. The CDR3 protein is CASSSPRSTGEQYF. CDR3 coding DNA: TGTGCCAGCAGTTCCCCCAGGAGTACTGGCGAGCAGTACTTC.

V gene TRBV6-1 combines with J gene TRBJ1-2, with unresolved D. This CDR3 has 13 amino acids. Germline CDR1 is MNHNS and CDR2 is SASEGT. The V gene lost 0 bases and the J gene lost 7 bases, with 9 bases spanning the gap. This CDR3 reads CASSEASTGGYTF. The CDR3 DNA sequence: TGTGCCAGCAGTGAAGCGTCGACGGGTGGCTACACCTTC.

This rearrangement joins TRBV6-4 to TRBJ2-5, with TRBD2 matching 9 bases. The J segment lost 7 bases and the V segment lost 2 bases, leaving 8 bases of the junction unmatched. This CDR3 is built from 15 residues. Germline V CDR1 and CDR2: MRHNA, SNTAGT. CDR3 amino acids: CASSDPGTSLGTQYF. The CDR3, as DNA: TGTGCCAGCAGTGACCCCGGGACTAGCTTGGGGACCCAGTACTTC.

The CDR3 here is CASSLGELVRYNEQFF. The CDR3 region has the DNA TGTGCCAGCAGCTTGGGGGAGCTGGTCCGGTACAATGAGCAGTTCTTC. The rearrangement joins TRBV5-4 to TRBJ2-1; tentative D call: TRBD2 (5 bases). Germline V gives CDR1 SGHNT, CDR2 YYREEE (reference sequence). The CDR3 consists of 16 residues. V lost 0 bases to trimming and J lost 4 bases, with 14 bases between them.

V and J are TRBV5-1 and TRBJ2-1, with TRBD2 matching 7 bases. The V and J ends lost 0 bases and 10 bases, in that order; junction bases with no gene match: 7. Germline values: CDR1 SGHRS, CDR2 YFSETQ. The CDR3 has 14 residues. The CDR3 DNA is TGCGCCAGCAGCTTGGCGGGCCCTAGCGGAGAGCAGTTCTTC. Translated, it gives CASSLAGPSGEQFF.

The chain links TRBV27 to TRBJ2-7; 8 nucleotides match TRBD1. V lost 4 bases to trimming and J lost 3 bases; unmatched junction nucleotides: 14. Per the germline V gene, CDR1 is MNHEY and CDR2 is SMNVEV (reference sequence). CDR3 size: 17 residues. The CDR3 bases are TGTGCCAGCAGTTACCAATCGGCTCGGACAGGGTTCTACGAGCAGTACTTC. Translating gives CASSYQSARTGFYEQYF.

The V and J genes are TRBV9 and TRBJ2-3; D is undetermined. CDR1 and CDR2 (germline): SGDLS, YYNGEE. The CDR3 has 15 amino acids. V lost 0 bases, J lost 4 bases, and 12 bases lay in between. CDR3 DNA: TGTGCCAGCAGCGTAGGTTTCGCGCGGTCAGATACGCAGTATTTT. This sequence encodes CASSVGFARSDTQYF.

V usage is TRBV27 and J usage is TRBJ1-5; 9 bases agree with TRBD1. This CDR3 has 15 residues. J gave up 4 bases and V 5 bases, and 6 bases lay outside the gene matches. Germline CDR1 MNHEY, CDR2 SMNVEV (reference sequence). The DNA for the CDR3 is TGTGCCAGCAGTCCGGCTGACAGGGGGAATCAGCCCCAGCATTTT. Translation gives CASSPADRGNQPQHF.

This clone is a singleton in its sample. The genes are TRBV6-1 and TRBJ2-2, with 7 positions matching TRBD1. The CDR3 runs 20 residues. CDR1 is MNHNS and CDR2 is SASEGT in the germline V gene. Unmatched junction bases numbered 21, after V lost 2 bases and J lost 6 bases. CDR3 DNA sequence: TGTGCCAGCAGTGAATCTAGATGGGTGACAGGGAAAGGGATTGCCGGGGAGCTGTTTTTT. It specifies CASSESRWVTGKGIAGELFF.